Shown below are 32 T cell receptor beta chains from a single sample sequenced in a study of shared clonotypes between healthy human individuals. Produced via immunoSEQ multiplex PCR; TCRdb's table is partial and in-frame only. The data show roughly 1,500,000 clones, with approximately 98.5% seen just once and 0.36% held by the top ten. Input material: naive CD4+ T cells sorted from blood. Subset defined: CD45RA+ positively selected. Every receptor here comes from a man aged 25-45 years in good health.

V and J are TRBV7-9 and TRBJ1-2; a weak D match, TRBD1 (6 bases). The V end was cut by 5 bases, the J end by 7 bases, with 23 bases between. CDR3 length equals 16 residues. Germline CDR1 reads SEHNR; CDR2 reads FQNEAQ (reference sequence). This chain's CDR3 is CASSKTSYRAESGYTF. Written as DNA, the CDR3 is TGTGCCAGCAGCAAAACATCCTACAGGGCAGAAAGTGGCTACACCTTC.

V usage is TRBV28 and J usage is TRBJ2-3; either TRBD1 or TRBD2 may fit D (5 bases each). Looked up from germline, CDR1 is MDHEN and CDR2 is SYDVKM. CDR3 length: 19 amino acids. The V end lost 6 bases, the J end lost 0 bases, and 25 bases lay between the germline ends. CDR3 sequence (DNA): TGTGCCAGCAGCCAAATCCTTCCGGGACCCGGATTTAGCACAGATACGCAGTATTTT. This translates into CASSQILPGPGFSTDTQYF. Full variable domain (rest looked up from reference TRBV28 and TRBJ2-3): DVKVTQSSRYLVKRTGEKVFLECVQDMDHENMFWYRQDPGLGLRLIYFSYDVKMKEKGDIPEGYSVSREKKERFSLILESASTNQTSMYLCASSQILPGPGFSTDTQYFGPGTRLTVL.

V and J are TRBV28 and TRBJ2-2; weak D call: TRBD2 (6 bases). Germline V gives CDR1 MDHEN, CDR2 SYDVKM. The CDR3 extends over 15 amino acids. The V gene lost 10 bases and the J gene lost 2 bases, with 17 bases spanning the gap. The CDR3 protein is CATARGGINTGELFF. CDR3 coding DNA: TGTGCCACCGCTCGAGGCGGGATAAACACCGGGGAGCTGTTTTTT. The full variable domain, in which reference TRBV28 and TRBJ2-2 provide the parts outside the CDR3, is DVKVTQSSRYLVKRTGEKVFLECVQDMDHENMFWYRQDPGLGLRLIYFSYDVKMKEKGDIPEGYSVSREKKERFSLILESASTNQTSMYLCATARGGINTGELFFGEGSRLTVL.

The CDR3 loop is CATNPASGYTF. In nucleotides, the CDR3 is TGTGCCACTAACCCGGCGAGTGGCTACACCTTC. This rearrangement joins TRBV7-2 to TRBJ1-2; D call uncertain. Germline CDR1 and CDR2: SGHTA and FQGNSA. Trimming cost V 10 bases and J 7 bases, with 13 bases left between them. There are 11 residues in the CDR3.

DNA for the CDR3: TGCGCCAGCAGCTTGGGGGCTTGGCGAGAAGCAGAGACCCAGTACTTC. The encoded protein is CASSLGAWREAETQYF. V usage is TRBV5-1 and J usage is TRBJ2-5; D gene unclear. CDR3 length equals 16 residues. CDR1 SGHRS and CDR2 YFSETQ come from the germline V gene. Trimming took 0 bases from V and 4 from J, leaving 16 bases between them.

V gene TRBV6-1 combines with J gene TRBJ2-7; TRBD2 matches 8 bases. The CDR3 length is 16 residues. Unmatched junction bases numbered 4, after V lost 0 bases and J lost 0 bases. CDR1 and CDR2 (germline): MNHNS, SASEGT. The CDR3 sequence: CASSEATGGSSYEQYF. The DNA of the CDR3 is TGTGCCAGCAGTGAAGCTACGGGGGGGAGCTCCTACGAGCAGTACTTC.

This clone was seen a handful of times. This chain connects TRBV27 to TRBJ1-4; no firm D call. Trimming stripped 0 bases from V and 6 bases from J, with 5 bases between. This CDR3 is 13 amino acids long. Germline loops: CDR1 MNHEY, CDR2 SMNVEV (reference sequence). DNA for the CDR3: TGTGCCAGCAGTTTATCGAGTTATGAAAAACTGTTTTTT. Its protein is CASSLSSYEKLFF.

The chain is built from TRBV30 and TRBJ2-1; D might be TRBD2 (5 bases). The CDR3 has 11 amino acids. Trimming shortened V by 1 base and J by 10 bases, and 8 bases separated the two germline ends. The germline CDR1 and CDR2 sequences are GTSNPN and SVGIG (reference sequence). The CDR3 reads CAWSESGEQFF. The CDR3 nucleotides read TGTGCCTGGAGTGAATCGGGAGAGCAGTTCTTC.

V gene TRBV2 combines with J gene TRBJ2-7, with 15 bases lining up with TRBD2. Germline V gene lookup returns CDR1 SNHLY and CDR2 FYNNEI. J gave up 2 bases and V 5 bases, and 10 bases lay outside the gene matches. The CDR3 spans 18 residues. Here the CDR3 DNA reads TGTGCCAGCAGTAGATATACCGGACTAGCGGGAGGGCCCTACGAGCAGTACTTC. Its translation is CASSRYTGLAGGPYEQYF.

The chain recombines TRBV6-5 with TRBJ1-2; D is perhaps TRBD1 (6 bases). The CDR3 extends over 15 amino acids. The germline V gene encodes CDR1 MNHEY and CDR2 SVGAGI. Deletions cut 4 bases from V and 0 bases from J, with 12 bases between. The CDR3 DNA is TGTGCCAGCAGTTCCCGACAGGTAGCTAACTATGGCTACACCTTC. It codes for CASSSRQVANYGYTF.

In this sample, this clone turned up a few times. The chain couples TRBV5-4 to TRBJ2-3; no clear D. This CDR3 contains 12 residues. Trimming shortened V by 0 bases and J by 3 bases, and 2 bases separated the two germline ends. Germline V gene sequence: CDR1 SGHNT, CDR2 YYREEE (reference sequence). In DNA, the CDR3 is TGTGCCAGCAGCTTGGAGACAGATACGCAGTATTTT. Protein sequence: CASSLETDTQYF.

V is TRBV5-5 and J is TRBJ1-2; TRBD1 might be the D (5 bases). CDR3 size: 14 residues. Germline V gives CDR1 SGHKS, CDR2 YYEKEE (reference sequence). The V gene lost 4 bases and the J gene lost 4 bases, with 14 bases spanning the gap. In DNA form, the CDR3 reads TGTGCCAGCAGCGGGACCCCCGACCCCTATGGCTACACCTTC. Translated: CASSGTPDPYGYTF.

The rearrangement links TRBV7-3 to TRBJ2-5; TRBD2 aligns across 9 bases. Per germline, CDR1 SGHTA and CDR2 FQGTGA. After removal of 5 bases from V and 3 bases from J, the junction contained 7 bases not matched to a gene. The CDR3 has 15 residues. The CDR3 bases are TGTGCCAGCAGCCCGACTAGCGGAACCAAAGAGACCCAGTACTTC. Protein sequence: CASSPTSGTKETQYF.

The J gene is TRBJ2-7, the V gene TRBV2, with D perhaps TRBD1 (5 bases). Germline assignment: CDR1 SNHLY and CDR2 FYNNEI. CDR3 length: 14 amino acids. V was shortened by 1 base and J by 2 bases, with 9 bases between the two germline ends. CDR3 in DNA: TGTGCCAGCAGTGAAGTCCAACAGGCCTACGAGCAGTACTTC. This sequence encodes CASSEVQQAYEQYF.

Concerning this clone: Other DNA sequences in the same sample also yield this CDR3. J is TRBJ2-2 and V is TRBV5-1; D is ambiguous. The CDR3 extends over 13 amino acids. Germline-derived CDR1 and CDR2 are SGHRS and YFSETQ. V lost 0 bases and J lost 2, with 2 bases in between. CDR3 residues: CASSLDNTGELFF. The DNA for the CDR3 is TGCGCCAGCAGCTTGGACAACACCGGGGAGCTGTTTTTT.

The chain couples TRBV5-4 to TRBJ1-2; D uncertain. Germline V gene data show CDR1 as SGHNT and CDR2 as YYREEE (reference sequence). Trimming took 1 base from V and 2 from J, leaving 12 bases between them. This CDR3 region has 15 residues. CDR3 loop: CASSLHSGRNYGYTF. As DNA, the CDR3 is TGTGCCAGCAGCTTGCATTCAGGTCGGAACTATGGCTACACCTTC.

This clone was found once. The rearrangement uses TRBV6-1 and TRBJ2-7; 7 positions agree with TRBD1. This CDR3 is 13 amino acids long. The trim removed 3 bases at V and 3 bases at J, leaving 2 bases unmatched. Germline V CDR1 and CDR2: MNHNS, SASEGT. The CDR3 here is CASSEGTVYEQYF. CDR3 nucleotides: TGTGCCAGCAGTGAGGGGACAGTCTACGAGCAGTACTTC.

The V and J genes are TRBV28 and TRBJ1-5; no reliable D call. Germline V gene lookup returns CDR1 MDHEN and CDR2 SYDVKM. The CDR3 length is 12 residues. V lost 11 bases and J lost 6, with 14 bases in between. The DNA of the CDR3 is TGTGCCGGGAGCCGGGCGGGTCAGCCCCAGCATTTT. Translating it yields CAGSRAGQPQHF.

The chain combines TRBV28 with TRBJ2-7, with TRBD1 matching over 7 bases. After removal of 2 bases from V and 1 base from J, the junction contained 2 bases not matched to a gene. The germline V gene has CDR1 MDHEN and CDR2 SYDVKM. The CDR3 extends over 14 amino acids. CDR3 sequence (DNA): TGTGCCAGCAGTTTAAGGGGGCAATCCTACGAGCAGTACTTC. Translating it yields CASSLRGQSYEQYF. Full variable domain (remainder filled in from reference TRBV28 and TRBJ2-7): DVKVTQSSRYLVKRTGEKVFLECVQDMDHENMFWYRQDPGLGLRLIYFSYDVKMKEKGDIPEGYSVSREKKERFSLILESASTNQTSMYLCASSLRGQSYEQYFGPGTRLTVT.

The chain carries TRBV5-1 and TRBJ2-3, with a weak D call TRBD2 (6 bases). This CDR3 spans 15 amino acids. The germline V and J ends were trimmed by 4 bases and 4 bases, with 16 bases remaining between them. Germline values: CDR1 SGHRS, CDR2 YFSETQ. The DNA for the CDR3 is TGCGCCAGCAGCCCCGAGACTAGTCGCGCAGATACGCAGTATTTT. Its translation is CASSPETSRADTQYF.

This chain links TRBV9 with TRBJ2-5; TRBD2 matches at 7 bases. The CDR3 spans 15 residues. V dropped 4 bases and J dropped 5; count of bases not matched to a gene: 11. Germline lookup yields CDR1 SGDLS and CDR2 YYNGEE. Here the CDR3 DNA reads TGTGCCAGCAGCTTAGAAGCGGGGCGCCTGGAGACCCAGTACTTC. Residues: CASSLEAGRLETQYF.

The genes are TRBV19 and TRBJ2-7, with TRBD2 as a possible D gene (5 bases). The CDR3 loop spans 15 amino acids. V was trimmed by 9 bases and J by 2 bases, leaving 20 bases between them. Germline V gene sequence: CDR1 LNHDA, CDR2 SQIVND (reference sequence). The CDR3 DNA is TGTGCCAGGGACTTAGATTGGACTGAACCCTACGAGCAGTACTTC. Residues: CARDLDWTEPYEQYF.

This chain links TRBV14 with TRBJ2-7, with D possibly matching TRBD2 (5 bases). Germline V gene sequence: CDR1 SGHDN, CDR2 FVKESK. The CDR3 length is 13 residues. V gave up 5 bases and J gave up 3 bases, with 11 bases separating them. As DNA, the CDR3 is TGTGCCAGCAGCGCGGGTATCGACTACGAGCAGTACTTC. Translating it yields CASSAGIDYEQYF. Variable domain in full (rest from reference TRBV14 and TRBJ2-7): EAGVTQFPSHSVIEKGQTVTLRCDPISGHDNLYWYRRVMGKEIKFLLHFVKESKQDESGMPNNRFLAERTGGTYSTLKVQPAELEDSGVYFCASSAGIDYEQYFGPGTRLTVT.

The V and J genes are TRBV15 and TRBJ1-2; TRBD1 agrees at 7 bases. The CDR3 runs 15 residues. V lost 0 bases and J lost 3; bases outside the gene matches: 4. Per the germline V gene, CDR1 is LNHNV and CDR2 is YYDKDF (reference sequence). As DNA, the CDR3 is TGTGCCACCAGCAGAGAGAGGGGGCGCGACTATGGCTACACCTTC. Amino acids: CATSRERGRDYGYTF.

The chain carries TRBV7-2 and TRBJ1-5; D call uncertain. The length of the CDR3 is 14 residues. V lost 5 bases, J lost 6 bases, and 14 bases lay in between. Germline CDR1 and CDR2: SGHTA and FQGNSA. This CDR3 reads CASSPGEWIQPQHF. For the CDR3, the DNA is TGTGCCAGCAGCCCCGGAGAGTGGATTCAGCCCCAGCATTTT.

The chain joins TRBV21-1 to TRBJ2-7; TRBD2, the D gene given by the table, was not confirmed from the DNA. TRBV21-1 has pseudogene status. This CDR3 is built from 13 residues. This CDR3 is CASRRRDPYEQYF. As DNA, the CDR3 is TGTGCCAGCCGCCGGAGGGATCCCTACGAGCAGTACTTC.

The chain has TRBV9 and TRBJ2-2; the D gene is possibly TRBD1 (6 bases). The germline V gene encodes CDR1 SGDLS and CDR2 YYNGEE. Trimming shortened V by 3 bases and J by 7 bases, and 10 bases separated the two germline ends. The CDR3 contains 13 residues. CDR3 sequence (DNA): TGTGCCAGCAGCGCAACAGGGTTCGGGGAGCTGTTTTTT. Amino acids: CASSATGFGELFF.

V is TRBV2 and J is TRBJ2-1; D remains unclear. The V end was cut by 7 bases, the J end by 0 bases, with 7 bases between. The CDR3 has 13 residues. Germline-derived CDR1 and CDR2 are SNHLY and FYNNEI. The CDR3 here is CASTLGSYNEQFF. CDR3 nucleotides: TGTGCCAGCACGTTGGGCTCCTACAATGAGCAGTTCTTC.

CDR3 in DNA: TGTGCCAGCAGTCAGGGACTAGCGGGGACCGGGGAGCTGTTTTTT. It specifies CASSQGLAGTGELFF. The chain has TRBV11-3 and TRBJ2-2, with 13 bases fitting TRBD2. V lost 6 bases, J lost 5 bases, and 3 bases stayed unmatched. Germline lookup yields CDR1 SGHNT and CDR2 YENEEA. The CDR3 has 15 amino acids.

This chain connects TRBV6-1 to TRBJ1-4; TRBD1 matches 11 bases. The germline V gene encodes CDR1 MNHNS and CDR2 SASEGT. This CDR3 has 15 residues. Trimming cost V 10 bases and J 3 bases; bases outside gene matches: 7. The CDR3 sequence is CATSGTGGSNEKLFF. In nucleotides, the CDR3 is TGTGCCACCTCCGGGACAGGGGGGTCTAATGAAAAACTGTTTTTT.

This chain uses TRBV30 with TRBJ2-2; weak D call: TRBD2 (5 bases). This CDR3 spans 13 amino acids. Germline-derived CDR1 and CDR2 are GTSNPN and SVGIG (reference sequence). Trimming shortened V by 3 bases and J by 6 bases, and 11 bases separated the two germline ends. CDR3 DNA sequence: TGTGCCTGGAGGGCCCGGGGAGCCGGGGAGCTGTTTTTT. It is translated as CAWRARGAGELFF.

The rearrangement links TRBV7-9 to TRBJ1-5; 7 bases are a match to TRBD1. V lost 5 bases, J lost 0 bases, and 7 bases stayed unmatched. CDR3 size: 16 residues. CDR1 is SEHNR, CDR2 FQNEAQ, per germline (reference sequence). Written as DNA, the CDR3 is TGTGCCAGCAGCCCAGGGACAGTATATAGCAATCAGCCCCAGCATTTT. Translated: CASSPGTVYSNQPQHF.